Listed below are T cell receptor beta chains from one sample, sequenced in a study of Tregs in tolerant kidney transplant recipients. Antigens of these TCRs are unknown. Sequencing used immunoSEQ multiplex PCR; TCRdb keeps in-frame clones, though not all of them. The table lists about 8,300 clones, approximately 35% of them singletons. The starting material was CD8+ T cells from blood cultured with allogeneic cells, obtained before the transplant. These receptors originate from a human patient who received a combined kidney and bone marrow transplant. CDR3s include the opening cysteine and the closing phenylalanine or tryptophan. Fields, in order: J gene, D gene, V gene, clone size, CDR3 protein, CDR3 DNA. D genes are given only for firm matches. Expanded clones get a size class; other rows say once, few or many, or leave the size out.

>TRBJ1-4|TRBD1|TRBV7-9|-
CASSSPRDSNEKLFF
TGTGCCAGCAGCTCACCTCGGGACAGTAATGAAAAACTGTTTTTT
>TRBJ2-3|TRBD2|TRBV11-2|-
CASSHLLAGEETDTQYF
TGTGCCAGCAGCCATTTACTAGCGGGGGAGGAAACAGATACGCAGTATTTT
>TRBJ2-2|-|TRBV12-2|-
CASRNRIPKGGDDTGELFF
TGTGCAAGTCGCAACAGAATCCCTAAAGGGGGGGACGACACCGGGGAGCTGTTTTTT
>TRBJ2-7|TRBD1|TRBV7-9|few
CASSHRDRGSYEQYF
TGTGCCAGCAGCCACCGGGACAGGGGTTCCTACGAGCAGTACTTC
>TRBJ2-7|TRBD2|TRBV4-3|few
CASSQVGGNEQYF
TGCGCCAGCAGCCAAGTGGGGGGGAATGAGCAGTACTTC
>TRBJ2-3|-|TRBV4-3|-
CASSQGRGDTQYF
TGCGCCAGCAGCCAAGGAAGAGGAGATACGCAGTATTTT
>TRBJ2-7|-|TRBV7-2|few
CASSLGPSDYEQYF
TGTGCCAGCAGCTTAGGGCCTAGCGACTACGAGCAGTACTTC
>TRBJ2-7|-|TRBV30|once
CAWSAGISYEQYF
TGTGCCTGGAGTGCAGGGATAAGCTACGAGCAGTACTTC
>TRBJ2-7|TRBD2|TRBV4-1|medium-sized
CASSQVPGGNYEQYF
TGCGCCAGCAGCCAAGTACCGGGAGGGAACTACGAGCAGTACTTC
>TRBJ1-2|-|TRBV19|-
CASNPGPANYGYTF
TGTGCCAGTAATCCAGGGCCAGCTAACTATGGCTACACCTTC
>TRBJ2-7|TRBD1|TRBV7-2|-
CASSPTGAEQYF
TGTGCCAGCAGCCCAACAGGGGCCGAGCAGTACTTC
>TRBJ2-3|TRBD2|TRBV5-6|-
CASSLYAGGGDTQYF
TGTGCCAGCAGCTTGTATGCGGGGGGAGGGGATACGCAGTATTTT
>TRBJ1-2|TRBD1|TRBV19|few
CASSPRQGASYGYTF
TGTGCCAGTAGTCCTAGACAGGGAGCATCCTATGGCTACACCTTC
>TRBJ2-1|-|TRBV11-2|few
CASSLIPPGVSSYNEQFF
TGTGCCAGCAGCTTAATACCCCCGGGGGTCAGCTCCTACAATGAGCAGTTCTTC
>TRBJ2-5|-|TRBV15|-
CATSRESPKETQYF
TGTGCCACCAGCAGAGAGAGCCCTAAAGAGACCCAGTACTTC
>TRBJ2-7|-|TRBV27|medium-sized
CASILTPTHRVSSYEQYF
TGTGCCAGCATCCTAACCCCCACCCACAGGGTCAGCTCCTACGAGCAGTACTTC
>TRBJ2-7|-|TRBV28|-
CASSWGELGYDEQYF
TGTGCCAGCAGTTGGGGAGAGTTAGGGTACGACGAGCAGTACTTC